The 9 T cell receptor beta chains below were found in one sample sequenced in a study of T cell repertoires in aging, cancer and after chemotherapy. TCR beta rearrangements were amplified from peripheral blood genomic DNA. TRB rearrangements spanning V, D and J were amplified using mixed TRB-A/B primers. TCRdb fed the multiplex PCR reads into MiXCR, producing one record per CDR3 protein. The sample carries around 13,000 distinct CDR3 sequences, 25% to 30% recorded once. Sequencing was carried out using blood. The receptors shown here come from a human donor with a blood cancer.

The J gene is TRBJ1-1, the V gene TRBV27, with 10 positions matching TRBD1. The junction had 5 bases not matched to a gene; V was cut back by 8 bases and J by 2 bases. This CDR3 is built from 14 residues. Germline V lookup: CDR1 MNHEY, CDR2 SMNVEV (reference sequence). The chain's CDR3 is CASSDRGLNTEAFF. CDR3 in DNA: TGTGCCAGCTCAGACAGGGGGCTCAACACTGAAGCTTTCTTT.

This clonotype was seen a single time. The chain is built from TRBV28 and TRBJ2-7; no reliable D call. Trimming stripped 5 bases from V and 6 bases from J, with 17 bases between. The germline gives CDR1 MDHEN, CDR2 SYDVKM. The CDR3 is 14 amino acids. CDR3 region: CASSTGSDRGEQYF. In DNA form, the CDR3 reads TGTGCCAGCAGTACCGGGTCTGACCGTGGCGAGCAGTACTTC.

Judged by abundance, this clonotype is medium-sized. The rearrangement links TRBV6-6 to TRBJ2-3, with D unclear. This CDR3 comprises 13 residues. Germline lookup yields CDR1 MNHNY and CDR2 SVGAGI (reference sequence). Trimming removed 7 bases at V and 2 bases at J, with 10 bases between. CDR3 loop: CASTHLPTDTQYF. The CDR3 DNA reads TGTGCCAGCACCCACCTCCCCACAGATACGCAGTATTTT.

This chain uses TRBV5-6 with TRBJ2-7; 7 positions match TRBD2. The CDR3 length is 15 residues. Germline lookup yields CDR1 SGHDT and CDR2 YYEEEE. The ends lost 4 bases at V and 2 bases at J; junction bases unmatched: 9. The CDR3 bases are TGTGCCAGCAGCCCTCCCGGACTAGGCACCTACGAGCAGTACGTC. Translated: CASSPPGLGTYEQYV.

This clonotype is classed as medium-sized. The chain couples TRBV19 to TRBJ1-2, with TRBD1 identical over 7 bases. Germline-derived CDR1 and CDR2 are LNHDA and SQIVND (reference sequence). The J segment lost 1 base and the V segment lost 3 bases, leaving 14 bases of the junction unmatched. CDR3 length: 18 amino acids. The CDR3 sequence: CASSMETGDREFNYGYTF. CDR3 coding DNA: TGTGCCAGTAGTATGGAAACAGGGGACCGTGAGTTTAACTATGGCTACACCTTC. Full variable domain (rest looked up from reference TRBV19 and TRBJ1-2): DGGITQSPKYLFRKEGQNVTLSCEQNLNHDAMYWYRQDPGQGLRLIYYSQIVNDFQKGDIAEGYSVSREKKESFPLTVTSAQKNPTAFYLCASSMETGDREFNYGYTFGSGTRLTVV.

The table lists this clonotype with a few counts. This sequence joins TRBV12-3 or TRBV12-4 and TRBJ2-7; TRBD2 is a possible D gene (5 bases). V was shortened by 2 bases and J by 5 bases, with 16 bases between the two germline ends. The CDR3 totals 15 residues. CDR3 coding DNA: TGTGCCAGCAGTTTACGGCGCAGTGGGAGAAACGAGCAGTACGTC. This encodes CASSLRRSGRNEQYV.

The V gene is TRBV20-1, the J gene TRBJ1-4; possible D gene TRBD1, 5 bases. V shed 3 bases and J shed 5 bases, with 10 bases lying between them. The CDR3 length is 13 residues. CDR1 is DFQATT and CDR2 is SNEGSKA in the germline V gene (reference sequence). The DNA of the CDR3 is TGCAGTGCTAGGGGGACGGAGAATGAAAAACTGTTTTTT. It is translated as CSARGTENEKLFF.

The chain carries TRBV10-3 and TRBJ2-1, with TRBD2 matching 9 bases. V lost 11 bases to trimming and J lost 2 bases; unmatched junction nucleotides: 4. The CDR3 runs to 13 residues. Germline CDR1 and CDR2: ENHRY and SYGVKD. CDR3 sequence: CAASSGTYNEQFF. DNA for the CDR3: TGTGCCGCGTCTAGCGGGACCTACAATGAGCAGTTCTTC.

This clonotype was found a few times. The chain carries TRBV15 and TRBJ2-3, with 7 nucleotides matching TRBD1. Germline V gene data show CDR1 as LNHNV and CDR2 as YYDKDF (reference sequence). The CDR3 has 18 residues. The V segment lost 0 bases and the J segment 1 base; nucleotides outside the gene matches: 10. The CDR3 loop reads CATSRDRRQGPRTDTQYF. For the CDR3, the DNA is TGTGCCACCAGCAGAGATCGTCGACAGGGCCCCCGCACAGATACGCAGTATTTT.